What follows describes a single TCR beta chain. The PCR contained 60 Vbeta and 13 Jbeta primers. This table comes from immunoSEQ multiplex PCR, and its TCRdb copy is limited to in-frame clones, with some not included. The table lists about 190,000 clones, about 81% of them singletons, with 4% to 5% in the top ten. This sample was taken from a study of cytomegalovirus exposure and HLA in healthy donors. The V end was cut by 2 bases, the J end by 0 bases, with 11 bases between. The CDR3 contains 17 residues. Germline V gene data show CDR1 as MNHEY and CDR2 as SMNVEV (reference sequence). This receptor was identified in a man younger than 45 in good health and CMV-seropositive. The specimen sequenced was PBMCs. The rearrangement joins TRBV27 to TRBJ2-6, with D unclear. In nucleotides, the CDR3 is TGTGCCAGCAGTTTAAATGAGCTCCACTCTGGGGCCAACGTCCTGACTTTC. As protein: CASSLNELHSGANVLTF.